This T cell receptor (beta chain) was sequenced for a study of a mutant IDH1 vaccine in newly diagnosed glioma. Study-level background: The start of vaccination came 4-6 weeks after radiotherapy alone, or with temozolomide cycles. Treated patients, around 60% male and roughly 40% female, averaged about 40 years of age.

This CDR3 comprises 15 residues. CDR1 and CDR2 from the germline V gene are SSHAT and FNYEAQ (reference sequence). Comments on this clone: Its antigen is currently unknown. Germline and junction disagree at one end, which may indicate a read error.

Time point of the sample: week 5, during vaccination. Every vaccination contained 300 ug of the mutant IDH1 20-mer peptide and was paired with topical imiquimod. Assay used: immunoSEQ multiplex PCR; TCRdb lists only in-frame clones, some missing. The top ten hold 2.6% of the sample, which has about 40,000 clones, roughly 92% seen once. J is TRBJ2-2 and V is TRBV7-7, with 8 bases matching TRBD1. The source of this sequence is a man aged 45 to 65 with glioma. Sequenced material: PBMCs, taken from a glioma patient whose treatment included an IDH1 peptide vaccine. The CDR3 loop reads CASSLASGQGGELFF. As DNA, the CDR3 is TGTGCTAGCAGCTTAGCCTCAGGACAGGGTGGGGAGCTGTTTTTT.